This entry describes one TCR beta chain. This sample is drawn from a study of OX40 agonist ivuxolimab in advanced cancers. Study information: Patients with hepatocellular carcinoma, melanoma, renal cell or head and neck cancer made up the dose-escalation patients.

The sampling schedule covered blood at baseline, cycle 4 day 1, and cycle 7 day 1. The data were produced by immunoSEQ multiplex PCR, yet TCRdb's version contains in-frame clones alone and is incomplete. The repertoire holds roughly 49,000 clones, with roughly 90% as singletons. The clonotype comes from an adult with an advanced solid tumor such as melanoma, head and neck, liver or kidney cancer. The sequenced sample was CD4+ or CD8+ T cells sorted from blood, obtained in a trial of the OX40 agonist ivuxolimab.

In DNA, the CDR3 is TGTGCCACCTATTTCCTCACAGGGGACTATGAGCAGTTCTTC. It is translated as CATYFLTGDYEQFF. The V call is TRBV5-5, the J call TRBJ2-1; possible D gene TRBD1, 7 bases. The CDR3 runs to 14 residues. Germline lookup yields CDR1 SGHKS and CDR2 YYEKEE (reference sequence). Trimming took 9 bases from V and 8 from J, leaving 21 bases between them.